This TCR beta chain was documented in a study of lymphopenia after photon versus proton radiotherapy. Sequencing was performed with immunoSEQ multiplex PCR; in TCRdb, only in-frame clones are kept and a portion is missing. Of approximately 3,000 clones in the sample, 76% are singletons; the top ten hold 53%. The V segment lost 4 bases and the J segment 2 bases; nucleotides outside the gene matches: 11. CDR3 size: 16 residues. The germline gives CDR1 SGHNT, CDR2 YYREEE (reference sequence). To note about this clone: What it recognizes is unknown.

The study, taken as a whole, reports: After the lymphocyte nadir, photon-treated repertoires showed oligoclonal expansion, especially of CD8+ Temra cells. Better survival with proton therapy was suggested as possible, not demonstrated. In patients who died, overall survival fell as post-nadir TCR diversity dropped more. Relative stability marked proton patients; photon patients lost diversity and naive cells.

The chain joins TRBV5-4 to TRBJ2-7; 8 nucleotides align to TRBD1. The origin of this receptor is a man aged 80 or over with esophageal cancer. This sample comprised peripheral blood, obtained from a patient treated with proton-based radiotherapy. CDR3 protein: CASSPGPGQGTYEQYF. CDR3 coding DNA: TGTGCCAGCAGCCCGGGGCCAGGACAGGGAACCTACGAGCAGTACTTC.